The rows below give T cell receptor beta chains drawn from one sample of a study of blood T cell repertoires in COVID-19. Sequencing was performed with immunoSEQ multiplex PCR; in TCRdb, only in-frame clones are kept and a portion is missing. The profile covers over 200,000 clones, with approximately 82% appearing a single time and 8% to 10% taken by the ten largest. Sequenced input: peripheral blood. The receptors derive from a woman aged 45-65 years with acute or convalescent COVID-19. CDR3s include the opening cysteine and the closing phenylalanine or tryptophan. Each record gives: D gene, J gene, V gene, clone size, CDR3 DNA, CDR3 protein. D genes are given only for firm matches. Only part of the rows carry a size: once, few, many, or a class if the clone is expanded.

>TRBD2|TRBJ2-7|TRBV4-2|once
TGTGCCAGCAGCCAGTCCTTGAGGGAGGGCTACGAGCAGTACTTC
CASSQSLREGYEQYF
>TRBD1|TRBJ2-1|TRBV29-1|NA
TGCAGCGTAGGGGACAGGGGAAGATCCTACAATGAGCAGTTCTTC
CSVGDRGRSYNEQFF
>NA|TRBJ2-5|TRBV4-2|few
TGTGCCAGCAGCCAAGATGAAACCTCCGGAGGTGAGACCCAGTACTTC
CASSQDETSGGETQYF
>NA|TRBJ2-6|TRBV5-1|once
TGCGCCAGCAGCTTGGCCCCAGCAGGGGATTTAGGGGCCAACGTCCTGACTTTC
CASSLAPAGDLGANVLTF
>TRBD1|TRBJ1-1|TRBV5-1|NA
TGCGCCAGCAGCCCAGGACAGGTGAACACTGAAGCTTTCTTT
CASSPGQVNTEAFF
>NA|TRBJ2-2|TRBV3-1/TRBV3-2|NA
TGTGCCAGCAGCCAACTGAGGAACACCGGGGAGCTGTTTTTT
CASSQLRNTGELFF
>NA|TRBJ2-3|TRBV5-1|NA
TGCGCCAGCAGCTTGGGTCCTTCTGAGGATACGCAGTATTTT
CASSLGPSEDTQYF
>NA|TRBJ1-1|TRBV6-5|NA
TGTGCCAGCAGTTACTCCGGGACTCGGAACACTGAAGCTTTCTTT
CASSYSGTRNTEAFF
>TRBD2|TRBJ2-3|TRBV4-1|NA
TGCGCCAGCAGCCAAGGGGAGGGCCCAGATACGCAGTATTTT
CASSQGEGPDTQYF
>TRBD1|TRBJ1-2|TRBV14|NA
TGTGCCAGCAGCCAAGATTGGGTGGGGACAGGGAAAAGGGGAGACGATGGCTACACCTTC
CASSQDWVGTGKRGDDGYTF
>TRBD1|TRBJ1-1|TRBV18|NA
TGTGCCAGCTCACCACCCCGTTCGGACAGGGGTGCTGAAGCTTTCTTT
CASSPPRSDRGAEAFF
>NA|TRBJ2-3|TRBV12-3/TRBV12-4|NA
TGTGCCAGCAGTTTGGGCCGAACAGATACGCAGTATTTT
CASSLGRTDTQYF
>TRBD2|TRBJ2-1|TRBV29-1|NA
TGCAGCGTTGCAATAGCGGGAGTTTATGAGCAGTTCTTC
CSVAIAGVYEQFF
>TRBD2|TRBJ2-7|TRBV27|NA
TGTGCCAGCAGTACTCGACCGGGACTAGCGGACTACGAGCAGTACTTC
CASSTRPGLADYEQYF
>NA|TRBJ2-1|TRBV29-1|NA
TGCAGCGCCCCTCCGGGGGTCGTCGACATGAATGAGCAGTTCTTC
CSAPPGVVDMNEQFF
>NA|TRBJ2-7|TRBV6-5|NA
TGTGCCAGCAGGAGTGGGGCTAGCGTCCACGAGCAGTACTTC
CASRSGASVHEQYF
>NA|TRBJ2-3|TRBV5-1|NA
TGCGCCAGCAGCGTCGGAGGGCCCACAGATACGCAGTATTTT
CASSVGGPTDTQYF
>NA|TRBJ2-1|TRBV25-1|NA
TGTGCCAGCAGTAGTATGCGGGACGCTCTCGACAATGAGCAGTTCTTC
CASSSMRDALDNEQFF
>TRBD2|TRBJ2-1|TRBV6-5|once
TGTGCCAGCAGTTCCACCGGGACTAGGGGAGATGAGCAGTTCTTC
CASSSTGTRGDEQFF
>TRBD2|TRBJ2-7|TRBV20-1|NA
TGCAGTGCTAGTGAAGGGACTAGCGGGAGAAGCCCGAAAGAGCAGTACTTC
CSASEGTSGRSPKEQYF
>NA|TRBJ2-3|TRBV11-3|NA
TGTGCCAGCAGCAGAGGGGGGGTCAGCACAGATACGCAGTATTTT
CASSRGGVSTDTQYF
>NA|TRBJ2-3|TRBV5-1|once
TGCGCCAGCAGCTTGTACGGGGAAGGGACAGATACGCAGTATTTT
CASSLYGEGTDTQYF
>TRBD2|TRBJ2-7|TRBV10-3|NA
TGTGCCATCATGGAGCGGGAGGGCCCCTACGAGCAGTACTTC
CAIMEREGPYEQYF
>NA|TRBJ1-2|TRBV29-1|once
TGCAGTGTTGAAGTCGGGTATGGCTACACCTTC
CSVEVGYGYTF
>NA|TRBJ1-1|TRBV19|NA
TGTGCCAGTAGAATGACAGTGAACACTGAAGCTTTCTTT
CASRMTVNTEAFF